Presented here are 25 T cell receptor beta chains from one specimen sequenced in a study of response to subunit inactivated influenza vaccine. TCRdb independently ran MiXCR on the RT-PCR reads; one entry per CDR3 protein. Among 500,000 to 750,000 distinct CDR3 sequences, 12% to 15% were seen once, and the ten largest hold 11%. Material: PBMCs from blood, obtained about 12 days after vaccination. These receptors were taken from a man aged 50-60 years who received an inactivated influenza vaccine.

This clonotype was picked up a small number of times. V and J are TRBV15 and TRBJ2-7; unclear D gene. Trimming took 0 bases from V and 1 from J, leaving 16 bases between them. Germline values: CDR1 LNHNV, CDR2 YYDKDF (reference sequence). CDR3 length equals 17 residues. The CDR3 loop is CATSREGGRRGSYEQYF. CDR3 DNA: TGTGCCACCAGCAGAGAGGGCGGACGGCGAGGTTCCTACGAGCAGTACTTC.

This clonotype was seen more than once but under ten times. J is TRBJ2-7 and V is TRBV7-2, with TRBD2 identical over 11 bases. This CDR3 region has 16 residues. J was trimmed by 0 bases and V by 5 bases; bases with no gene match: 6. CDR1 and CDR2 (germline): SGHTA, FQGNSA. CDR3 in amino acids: CASSPASGRFSYEQYF. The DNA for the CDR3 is TGTGCCAGCAGCCCAGCTAGCGGGAGGTTCTCCTACGAGCAGTACTTC.

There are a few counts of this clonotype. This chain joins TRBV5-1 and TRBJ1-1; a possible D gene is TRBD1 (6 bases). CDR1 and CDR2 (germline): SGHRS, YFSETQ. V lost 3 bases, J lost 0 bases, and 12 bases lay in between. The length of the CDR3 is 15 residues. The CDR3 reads CASSSGGQLNTEAFF. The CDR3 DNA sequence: TGCGCCAGCAGCTCAGGCGGACAGTTGAACACTGAAGCTTTCTTT.

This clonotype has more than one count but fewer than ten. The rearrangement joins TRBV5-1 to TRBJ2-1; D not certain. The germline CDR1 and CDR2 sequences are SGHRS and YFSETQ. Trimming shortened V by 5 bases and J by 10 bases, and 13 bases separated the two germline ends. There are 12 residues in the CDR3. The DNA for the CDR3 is TGCGCCAGCAGGGAAGAGTGGCGGGAGCAGTTCTTC. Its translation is CASREEWREQFF.

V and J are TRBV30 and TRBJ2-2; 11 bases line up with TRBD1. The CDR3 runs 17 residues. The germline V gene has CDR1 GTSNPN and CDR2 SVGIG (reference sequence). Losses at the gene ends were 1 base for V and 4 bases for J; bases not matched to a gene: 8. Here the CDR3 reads CAWSGGGQGASTGELFF. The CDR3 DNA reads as TGTGCCTGGAGTGGGGGTGGACAGGGGGCTTCCACCGGGGAGCTGTTTTTT.

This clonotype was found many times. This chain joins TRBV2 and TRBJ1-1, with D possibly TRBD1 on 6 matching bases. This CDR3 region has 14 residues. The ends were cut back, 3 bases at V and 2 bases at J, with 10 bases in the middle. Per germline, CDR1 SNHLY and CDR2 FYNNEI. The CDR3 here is CASSDRTVNTEAFF. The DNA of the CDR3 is TGTGCCAGCAGTGACCGGACAGTAAACACTGAAGCTTTCTTT.

The CDR3 nucleotides are TGTGCCAGCAGCCCGGAATACGCGAACACCGGGGAGCTGTTTTTT. Translated, it gives CASSPEYANTGELFF. The gene calls are TRBV7-9 and TRBJ2-2; D remains ambiguous. This CDR3 spans 15 amino acids. Germline V gene data show CDR1 as SEHNR and CDR2 as FQNEAQ (reference sequence). Trimming took off 5 bases at V and 0 bases at J, with 10 bases between the two ends.

CDR3 amino acids: CASSLGGGSREKLFF. The CDR3 DNA is TGTGCCAGCAGCTTAGGTGGTGGAAGCAGAGAAAAACTGTTTTTT. This chain uses TRBV7-6 with TRBJ1-4; D gene unclear. The CDR3 runs to 15 residues. Germline V gives CDR1 SGHVS, CDR2 FNYEAQ. V lost 1 base and J lost 8, with 14 bases in between.

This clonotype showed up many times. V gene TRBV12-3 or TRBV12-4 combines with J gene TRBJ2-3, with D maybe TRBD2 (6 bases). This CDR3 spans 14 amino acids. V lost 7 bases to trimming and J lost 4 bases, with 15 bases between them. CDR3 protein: CASNLRESSDTQYF. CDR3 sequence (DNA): TGTGCCAGCAATCTCCGGGAGAGTTCAGATACGCAGTATTTT.

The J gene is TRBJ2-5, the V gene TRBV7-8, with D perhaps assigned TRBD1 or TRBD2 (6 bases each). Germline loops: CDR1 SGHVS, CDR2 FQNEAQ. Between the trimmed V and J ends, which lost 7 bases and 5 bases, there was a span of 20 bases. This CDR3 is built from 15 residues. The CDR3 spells CASIPRGVRWETQYF. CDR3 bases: TGTGCCAGCATTCCAAGGGGGGTTCGCTGGGAGACCCAGTACTTC.

CDR3 in amino acids: CASSHRIPGELFF. The CDR3 DNA sequence: TGTGCCAGCAGTCACAGAATTCCCGGGGAGCTGTTTTTT. The chain is built from TRBV6-2 or TRBV6-3 and TRBJ2-2, with D unclear. The CDR3 sequence is 13 residues long. V gave up 5 bases and J gave up 6 bases, with 10 bases separating them. CDR1 is MNHEY, CDR2 SVGEGT, per germline.

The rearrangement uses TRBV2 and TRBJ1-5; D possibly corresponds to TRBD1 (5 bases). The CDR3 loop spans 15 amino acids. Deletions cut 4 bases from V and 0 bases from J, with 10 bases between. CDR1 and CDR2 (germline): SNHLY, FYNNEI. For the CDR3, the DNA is TGTGCCAGCAGTGGGGGGACCTATAGCAATCAGCCCCAGCATTTT. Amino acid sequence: CASSGGTYSNQPQHF.

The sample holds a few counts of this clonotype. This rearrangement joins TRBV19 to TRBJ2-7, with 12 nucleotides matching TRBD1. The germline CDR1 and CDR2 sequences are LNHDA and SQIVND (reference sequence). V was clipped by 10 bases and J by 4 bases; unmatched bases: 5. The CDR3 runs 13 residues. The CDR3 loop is CATGTGGLYEQYF. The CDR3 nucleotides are TGTGCCACCGGGACAGGGGGCTTATACGAGCAGTACTTC.

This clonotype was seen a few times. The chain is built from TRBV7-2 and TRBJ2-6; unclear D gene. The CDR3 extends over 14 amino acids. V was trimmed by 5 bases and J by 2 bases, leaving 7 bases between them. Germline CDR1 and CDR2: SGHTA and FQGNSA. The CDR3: CASSTYTGANVLTF. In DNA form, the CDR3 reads TGTGCCAGCAGCACTTATACTGGGGCCAACGTCCTGACTTTC.

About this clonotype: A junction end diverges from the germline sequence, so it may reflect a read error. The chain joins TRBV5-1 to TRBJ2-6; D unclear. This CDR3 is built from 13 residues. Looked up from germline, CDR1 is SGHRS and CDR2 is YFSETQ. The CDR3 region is CACSPTGANVLTF. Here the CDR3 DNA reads TGCGCCTGCAGCCCCACTGGGGCCAACGTCCTGACTTTC.

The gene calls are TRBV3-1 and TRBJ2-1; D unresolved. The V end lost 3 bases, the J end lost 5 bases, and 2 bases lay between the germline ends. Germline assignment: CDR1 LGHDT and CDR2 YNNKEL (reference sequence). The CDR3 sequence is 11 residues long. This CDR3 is CASSHNNEQFF. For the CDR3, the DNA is TGTGCCAGCAGCCATAACAATGAGCAGTTCTTC.

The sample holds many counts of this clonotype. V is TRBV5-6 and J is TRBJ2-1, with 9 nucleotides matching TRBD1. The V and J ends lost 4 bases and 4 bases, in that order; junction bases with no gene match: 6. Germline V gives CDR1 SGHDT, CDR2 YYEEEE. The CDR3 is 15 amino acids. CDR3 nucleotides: TGTGCCAGCAGCGCAAGGGACAGGGTATACAATGAGCAGTTCTTC. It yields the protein CASSARDRVYNEQFF.

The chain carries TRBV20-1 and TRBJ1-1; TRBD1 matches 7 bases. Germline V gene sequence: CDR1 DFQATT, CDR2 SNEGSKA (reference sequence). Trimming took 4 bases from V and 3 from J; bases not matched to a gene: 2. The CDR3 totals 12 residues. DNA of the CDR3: TGCAGTGCTACAGGGGGGCACACTGAAGCTTTCTTT. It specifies CSATGGHTEAFF.

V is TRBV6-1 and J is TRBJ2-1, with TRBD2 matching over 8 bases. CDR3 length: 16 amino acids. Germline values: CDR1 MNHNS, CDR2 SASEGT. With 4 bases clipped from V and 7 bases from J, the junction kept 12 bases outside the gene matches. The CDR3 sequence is CASSGTLAGPDNEQFF. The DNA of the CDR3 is TGTGCCAGCAGTGGAACCTTAGCGGGACCGGATAATGAGCAGTTCTTC.

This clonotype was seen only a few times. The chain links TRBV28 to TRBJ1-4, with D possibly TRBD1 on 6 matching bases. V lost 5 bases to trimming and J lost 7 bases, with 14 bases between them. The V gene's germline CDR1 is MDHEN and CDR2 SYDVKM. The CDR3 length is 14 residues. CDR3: CASSRTVTTEKLFF. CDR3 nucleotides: TGTGCCAGCAGTCGGACAGTAACGACTGAAAAACTGTTTTTT.

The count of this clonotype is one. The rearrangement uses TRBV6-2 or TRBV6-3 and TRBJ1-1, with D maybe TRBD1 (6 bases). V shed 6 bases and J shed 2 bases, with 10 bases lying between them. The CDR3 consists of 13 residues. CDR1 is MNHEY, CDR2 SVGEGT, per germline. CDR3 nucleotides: TGTGCCAGCAGAGACAGGTCTAACACTGAAGCTTTCTTT. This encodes CASRDRSNTEAFF.

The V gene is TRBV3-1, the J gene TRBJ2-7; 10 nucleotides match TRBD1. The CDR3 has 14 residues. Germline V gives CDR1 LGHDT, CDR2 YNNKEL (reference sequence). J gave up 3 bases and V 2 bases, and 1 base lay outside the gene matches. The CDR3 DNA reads TGTGCCAGCAGCCAACGGGACAGGGGCTACGAGCAGTACTTC. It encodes CASSQRDRGYEQYF.

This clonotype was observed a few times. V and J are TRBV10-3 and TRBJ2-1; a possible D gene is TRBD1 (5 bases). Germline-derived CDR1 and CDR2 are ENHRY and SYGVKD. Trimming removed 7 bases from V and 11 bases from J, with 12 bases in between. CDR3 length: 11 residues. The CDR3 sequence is CAINSGLQQFF. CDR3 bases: TGTGCCATCAATTCAGGGTTGCAGCAGTTCTTC.

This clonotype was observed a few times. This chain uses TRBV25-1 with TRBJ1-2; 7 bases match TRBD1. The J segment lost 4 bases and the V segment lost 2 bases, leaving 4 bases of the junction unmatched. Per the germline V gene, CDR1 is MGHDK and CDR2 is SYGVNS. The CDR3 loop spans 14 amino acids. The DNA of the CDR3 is TGTGCCAGCAGTGAAACCGGGACAGTCTATGGCTACACCTTC. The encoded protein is CASSETGTVYGYTF.

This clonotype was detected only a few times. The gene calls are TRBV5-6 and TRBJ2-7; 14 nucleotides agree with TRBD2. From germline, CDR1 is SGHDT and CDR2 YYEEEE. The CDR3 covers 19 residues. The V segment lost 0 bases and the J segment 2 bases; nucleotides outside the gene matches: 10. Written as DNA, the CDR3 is TGTGCCAGCAGCTTGGATCTCGGACTAGCGGGGGGCACGACCTACGAGCAGTACTTC. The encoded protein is CASSLDLGLAGGTTYEQYF.